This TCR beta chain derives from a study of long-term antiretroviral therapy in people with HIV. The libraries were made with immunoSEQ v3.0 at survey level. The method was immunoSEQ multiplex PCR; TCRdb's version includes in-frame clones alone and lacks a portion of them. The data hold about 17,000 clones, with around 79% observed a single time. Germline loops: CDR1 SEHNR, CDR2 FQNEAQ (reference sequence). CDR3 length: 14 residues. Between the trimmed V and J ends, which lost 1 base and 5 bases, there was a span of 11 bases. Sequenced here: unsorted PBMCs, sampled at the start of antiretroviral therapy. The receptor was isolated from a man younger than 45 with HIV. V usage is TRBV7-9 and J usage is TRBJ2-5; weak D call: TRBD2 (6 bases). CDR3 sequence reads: CASSLGRGSETQYF. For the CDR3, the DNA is TGTGCCAGCAGCTTAGGCCGGGGGTCCGAGACCCAGTACTTC.